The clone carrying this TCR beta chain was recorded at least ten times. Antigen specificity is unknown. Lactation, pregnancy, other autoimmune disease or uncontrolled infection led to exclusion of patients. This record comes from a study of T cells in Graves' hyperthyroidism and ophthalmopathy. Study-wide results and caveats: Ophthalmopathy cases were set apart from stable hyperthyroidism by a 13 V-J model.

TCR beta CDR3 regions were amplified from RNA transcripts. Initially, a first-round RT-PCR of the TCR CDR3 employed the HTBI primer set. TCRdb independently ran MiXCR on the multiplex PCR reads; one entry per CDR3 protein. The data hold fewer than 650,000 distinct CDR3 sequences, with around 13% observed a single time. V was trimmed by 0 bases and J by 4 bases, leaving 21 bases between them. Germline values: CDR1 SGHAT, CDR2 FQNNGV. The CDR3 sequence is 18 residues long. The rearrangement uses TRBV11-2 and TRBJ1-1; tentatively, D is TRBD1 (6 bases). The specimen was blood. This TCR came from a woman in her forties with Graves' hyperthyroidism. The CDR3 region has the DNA TGTGCCAGCAGCTTAGATCAGAAGACAGGCCGGATGAGCACTGAAGCTTTCTTT. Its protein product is CASSLDQKTGRMSTEAFF.